This TCR beta chain derives from a study of PD-L1 blockade in urothelial cancer. Described time point: pretreatment peripheral blood. TCRdb's copy holds only in-frame clones and misses some; the assay was immunoSEQ multiplex PCR. The table shows 70,000 to 80,000 clones, with around four fifths occurring only once. This CDR3 spans 13 amino acids. The germline V and J ends were trimmed by 7 bases and 0 bases, with 10 bases remaining between them. Germline-derived CDR1 and CDR2 are MNHNS and SASEGT. This material consisted of PBMCs, taken around atezolizumab (anti-PD-L1) treatment. The V gene is TRBV6-1, the J gene TRBJ2-7; maybe TRBD2 (6 bases). The receptor's source is a man between 40 and 49 years old with urothelial cancer. The CDR3 loop reads CASTSGSSYEQYF. In DNA form, the CDR3 reads TGTGCCAGCACCTCCGGGAGCTCCTACGAGCAGTACTTC.